This T cell receptor beta chain appears in the sequencing data of a study of CD8 T cells in ankylosing spondylitis. Per germline, CDR1 SGHVS and CDR2 FNYEAQ. This CDR3 is built from 13 residues. Trimming took 5 bases from V and 5 from J; bases not matched to a gene: 5. This clonotype was counted at least ten times. Libraries of TCR beta came from quantitative 5'-RACE with molecular barcodes. In TCRdb, the 5' RACE reads were re-called with MiXCR into one record per CDR3 protein. The table lists roughly 130,000 distinct CDR3 sequences, roughly 8.4% of them singletons. The chain couples TRBV7-6 to TRBJ1-1; 7 bases align to TRBD1. This receptor was identified in a male donor with ankylosing spondylitis. The material sequenced was synovial fluid, either unsorted or a sorted T cell fraction (not recorded which). CDR3 DNA: TGTGCCAGCAGCCCCGACAGGGTAACTGAAGCTTTCTTT. Translating gives CASSPDRVTEAFF.